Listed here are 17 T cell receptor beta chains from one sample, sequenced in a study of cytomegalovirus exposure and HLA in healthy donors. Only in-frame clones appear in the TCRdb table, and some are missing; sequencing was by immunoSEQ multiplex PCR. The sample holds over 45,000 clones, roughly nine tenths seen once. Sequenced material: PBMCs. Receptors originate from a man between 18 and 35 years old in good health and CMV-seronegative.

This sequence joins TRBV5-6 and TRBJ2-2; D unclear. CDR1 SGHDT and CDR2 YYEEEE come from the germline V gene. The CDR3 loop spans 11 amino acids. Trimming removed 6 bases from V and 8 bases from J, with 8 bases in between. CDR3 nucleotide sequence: TGTGCCAGCACCTACTCTGGGGAGCTGTTTTTT. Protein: CASTYSGELFF.

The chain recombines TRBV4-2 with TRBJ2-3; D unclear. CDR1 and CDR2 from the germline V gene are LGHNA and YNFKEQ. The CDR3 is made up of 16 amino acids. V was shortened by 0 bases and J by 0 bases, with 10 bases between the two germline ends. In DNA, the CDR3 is TGTGCCAGCAGCCAAGAGCCCGGGTATAGCACAGATACGCAGTATTTT. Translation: CASSQEPGYSTDTQYF.

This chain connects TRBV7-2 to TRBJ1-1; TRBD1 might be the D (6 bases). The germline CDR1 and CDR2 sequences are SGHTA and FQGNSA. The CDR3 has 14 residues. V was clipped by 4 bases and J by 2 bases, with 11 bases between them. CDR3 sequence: CASSSQGTNTEAFF. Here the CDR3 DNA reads TGTGCCAGCAGCTCACAGGGCACAAACACTGAAGCTTTCTTT.

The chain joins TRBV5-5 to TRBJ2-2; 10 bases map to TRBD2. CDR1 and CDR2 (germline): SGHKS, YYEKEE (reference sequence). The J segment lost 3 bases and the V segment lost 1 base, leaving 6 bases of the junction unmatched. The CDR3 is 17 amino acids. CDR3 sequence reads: CASSLSPTSGYTGELFF. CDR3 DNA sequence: TGTGCCAGCAGCTTGTCCCCGACTAGCGGGTACACCGGGGAGCTGTTTTTT.

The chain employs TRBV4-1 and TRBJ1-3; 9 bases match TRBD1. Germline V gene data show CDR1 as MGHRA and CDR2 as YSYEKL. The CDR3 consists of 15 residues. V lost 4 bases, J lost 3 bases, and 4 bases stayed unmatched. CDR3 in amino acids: CASSPDRGGGNTIYF. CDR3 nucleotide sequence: TGCGCCAGCAGCCCGGACAGGGGAGGTGGAAACACCATATATTTT.

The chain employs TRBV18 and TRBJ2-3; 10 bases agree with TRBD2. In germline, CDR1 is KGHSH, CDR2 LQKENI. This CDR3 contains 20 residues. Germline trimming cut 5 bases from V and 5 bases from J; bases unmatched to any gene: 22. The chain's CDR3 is CASSSRATKGGLAERDTQYF. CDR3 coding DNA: TGTGCCAGCTCATCCCGGGCTACCAAGGGAGGACTAGCGGAGAGAGATACGCAGTATTTT. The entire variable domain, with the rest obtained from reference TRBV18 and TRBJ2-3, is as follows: NAGVMQNPRHLVRRRGQEARLRCSPMKGHSHVYWYRQLPEEGLKFMVYLQKENIIDESGMPKERFSAEFPKEGPSILRIQQVVRGDSAAYFCASSSRATKGGLAERDTQYFGPGTRLTVL.

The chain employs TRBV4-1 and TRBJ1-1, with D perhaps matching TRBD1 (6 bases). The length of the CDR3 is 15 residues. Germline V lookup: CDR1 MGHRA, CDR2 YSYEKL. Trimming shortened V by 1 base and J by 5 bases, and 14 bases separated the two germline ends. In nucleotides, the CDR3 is TGCGCCAGCAGCCAAGTGACAGGTCGAGGAACTGAAGCTTTCTTT. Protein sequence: CASSQVTGRGTEAFF.

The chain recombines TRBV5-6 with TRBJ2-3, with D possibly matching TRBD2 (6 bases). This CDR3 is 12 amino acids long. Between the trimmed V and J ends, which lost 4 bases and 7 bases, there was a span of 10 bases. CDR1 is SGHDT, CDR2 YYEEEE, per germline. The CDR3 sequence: CASSRLVNTQYF. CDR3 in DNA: TGTGCCAGCAGCCGACTAGTAAATACGCAGTATTTT.

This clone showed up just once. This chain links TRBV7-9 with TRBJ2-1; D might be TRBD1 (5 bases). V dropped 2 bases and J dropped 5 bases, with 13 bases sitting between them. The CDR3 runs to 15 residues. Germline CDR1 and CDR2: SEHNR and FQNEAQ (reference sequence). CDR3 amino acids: CASSLLGVGDNEQFF. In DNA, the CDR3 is TGTGCCAGCAGCTTACTAGGAGTAGGGGACAATGAGCAGTTCTTC.

As DNA, the CDR3 is TGTGCCTGGAGTGTATTAAGGGGGGGGGACATAGATACGCAGTATTTT. Translated, it gives CAWSVLRGGDIDTQYF. This chain uses TRBV30 with TRBJ2-3, with D possibly being TRBD2 (7 bases). The CDR3 runs to 16 residues. In germline, CDR1 is GTSNPN, CDR2 SVGIG (reference sequence). V shed 0 bases and J shed 5 bases, with 18 bases lying between them. The full variable domain, rest sourced from reference TRBV30 and TRBJ2-3, is SQTIHQWPATLVQPVGSPLSLECTVEGTSNPNLYWYRQAAGRGLQLLFYSVGIGQISSEVPQNLSASRPQDRQFILSSKKLLLSDSGFYLCAWSVLRGGDIDTQYFGPGTRLTVL.

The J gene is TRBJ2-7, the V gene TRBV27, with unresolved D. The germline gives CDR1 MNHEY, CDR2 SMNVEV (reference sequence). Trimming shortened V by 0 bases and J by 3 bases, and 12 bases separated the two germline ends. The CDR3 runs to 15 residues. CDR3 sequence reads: CASSLSVAPYYEQYF. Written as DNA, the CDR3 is TGTGCCAGCAGTTTATCGGTAGCTCCTTACTACGAGCAGTACTTC.

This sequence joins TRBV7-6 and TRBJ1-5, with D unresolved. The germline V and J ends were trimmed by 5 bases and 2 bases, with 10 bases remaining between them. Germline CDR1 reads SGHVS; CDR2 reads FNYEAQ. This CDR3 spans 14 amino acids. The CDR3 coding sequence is TGTGCCAGCAGCCGGGATGGCGGCAATCAGCCCCAGCATTTT. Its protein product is CASSRDGGNQPQHF.

CDR3 in DNA: TGTGCCAGCAGCTTAGGGACGGGCAGGGCGGATGAGCAGTTCTTC. Amino acid sequence: CASSLGTGRADEQFF. This sequence joins TRBV7-2 and TRBJ2-1, with D tentatively TRBD1 (5 bases). The CDR3 extends over 15 amino acids. Deletions cut 1 base from V and 8 bases from J, with 15 bases between. CDR1 is SGHTA, CDR2 FQGNSA, per germline.

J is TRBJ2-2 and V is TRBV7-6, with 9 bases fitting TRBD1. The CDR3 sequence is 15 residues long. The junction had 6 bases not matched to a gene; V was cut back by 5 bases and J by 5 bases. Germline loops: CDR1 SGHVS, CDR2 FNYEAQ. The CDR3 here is CASSTGQGGTGELFF. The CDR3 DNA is TGTGCCAGCAGCACGGGACAGGGAGGGACCGGGGAGCTGTTTTTT.

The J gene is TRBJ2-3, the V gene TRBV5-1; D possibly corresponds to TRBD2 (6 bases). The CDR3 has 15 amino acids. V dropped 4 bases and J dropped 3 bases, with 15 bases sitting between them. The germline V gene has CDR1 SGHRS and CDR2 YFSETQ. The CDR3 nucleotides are TGCGCCAGCAGCATTCAGGGAGGCGGGACAGATACGCAGTATTTT. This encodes CASSIQGGGTDTQYF.

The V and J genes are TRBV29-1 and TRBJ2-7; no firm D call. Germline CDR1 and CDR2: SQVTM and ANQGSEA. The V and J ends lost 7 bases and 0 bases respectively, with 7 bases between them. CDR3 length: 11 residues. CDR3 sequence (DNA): TGCAGCGGACGACACTCCTACGAGCAGTACTTC. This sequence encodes CSGRHSYEQYF.

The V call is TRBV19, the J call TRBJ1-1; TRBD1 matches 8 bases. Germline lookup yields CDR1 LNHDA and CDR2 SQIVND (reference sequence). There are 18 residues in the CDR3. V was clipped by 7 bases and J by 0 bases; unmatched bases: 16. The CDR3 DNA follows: TGTGCCAGTAAAGGTCTTTGGGCTAAGGACAGGGTGAACACTGAAGCTTTCTTT. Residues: CASKGLWAKDRVNTEAFF.